This TCR beta chain was identified during a study of T cell responses to AZD1222 COVID-19 vaccine. Study-level points and caveats: Clonal diversity was possibly underestimated, and white British individuals and females predominated among donors. Researchers took repertoire samples only after the peak T cell response had come.

This CDR3 region has 16 residues. CDR1 MGHRA and CDR2 YSYEKL come from the germline V gene. V gave up 4 bases and J gave up 0 bases, with 13 bases separating them. This clone is a singleton in its sample. Its target is unknown. Some clones are missing from TCRdb's copy, which holds only in-frame ones; the method was immunoSEQ multiplex PCR. The profile shows about 89,000 clones, about 89% of them singletons. Second-dose schedules of about 4 or about 12 weeks were combined. The rearrangement joins TRBV4-1 to TRBJ1-3; TRBD1 is a possible D gene (6 bases). The sequence derives from an adult who received the AZD1222 COVID-19 vaccine. Specimen: peripheral blood, collected 28 days after the second AZD1222 dose. CDR3 nucleotide sequence: TGCGCCAGCAGCCTCTGGACAGCTAACTCTGGAAACACCATATATTTT. The encoded protein is CASSLWTANSGNTIYF.